Below are 30 T cell receptor beta chains sequenced from a single sample in a study of T-cell memory formation after mild COVID-19. TCRdb passed the 5' RACE reads through MiXCR, listing each CDR3 protein once. The table records around 340,000 distinct CDR3 sequences, 10% to 15% of them present only once. Specimen: PBMCs or a T cell subset sorted from them (not recorded which). Receptors were obtained from a man aged 18 to 30 who had mild COVID-19 (a few samples of this study predate the infection). Cell type and time point are not known.

The genes are TRBV19 and TRBJ2-1, with D possibly TRBD1 on 6 matching bases. V gave up 4 bases and J gave up 0 bases, with 13 bases separating them. This CDR3 comprises 16 residues. The germline gives CDR1 LNHDA, CDR2 SQIVND (reference sequence). CDR3 region: CASSTNIRGSYNEQFF. DNA for the CDR3: TGTGCCAGTAGTACTAATATCAGGGGCTCCTACAATGAGCAGTTCTTC.

The chain joins TRBV11-2 to TRBJ2-1; 8 bases agree with TRBD2. The V segment lost 1 base and the J segment 3 bases; nucleotides outside the gene matches: 2. There are 15 residues in the CDR3. CDR1 and CDR2 from the germline V gene are SGHAT and FQNNGV. CDR3 protein: CASSLGGTSYNEQFF. The CDR3 DNA sequence: TGTGCCAGCAGCTTAGGGGGGACTAGCTACAATGAGCAGTTCTTC.

This CDR3 reads CASTLGLAGNEQFF. The CDR3 region has the DNA TGTGCCAGCACCTTAGGACTCGCTGGGAATGAGCAGTTCTTC. The chain carries TRBV6-2 or TRBV6-3 and TRBJ2-1; D perhaps matches TRBD2 (5 bases). V was pared by 7 bases and J by 7 bases, with 17 bases between. Germline V gives CDR1 MNHEY, CDR2 SVGEGT. The CDR3 length is 14 residues.

This chain connects TRBV9 to TRBJ1-2; no definite D call. Trimming took off 0 bases at V and 4 bases at J, with 13 bases between the two ends. The CDR3 extends over 15 amino acids. Germline loops: CDR1 SGDLS, CDR2 YYNGEE. The CDR3 protein is CASSVVGTRTYGYTF. The CDR3 nucleotides read TGTGCCAGCAGCGTAGTGGGCACCAGAACCTATGGCTACACCTTC.

This clonotype was picked up a small number of times. The chain links TRBV4-2 to TRBJ2-5; a possible D gene is TRBD2 (6 bases). Germline loops: CDR1 LGHNA, CDR2 YNFKEQ. V lost 3 bases to trimming and J lost 5 bases, with 13 bases between them. The CDR3 runs to 14 residues. In DNA form, the CDR3 reads TGTGCCAGCAGCCACCGACTAGATTTCGAGACCCAGTACTTC. This translates into CASSHRLDFETQYF.

The rearrangement joins TRBV20-1 to TRBJ1-2; 7 bases fit TRBD1. V was pared by 6 bases and J by 6 bases, with 19 bases of the junction left unmatched. CDR3 length: 16 residues. CDR1 and CDR2 (germline): DFQATT, SNEGSKA (reference sequence). CDR3 nucleotide sequence: TGCAGTGCGGACCGGACAGGAGGAGTAGGGTGGGATGGCTACACCTTC. Protein sequence: CSADRTGGVGWDGYTF.

This clonotype was picked up many times. The chain uses TRBV6-5 and TRBJ2-7; D gene uncertain. The CDR3 has 13 amino acids. Germline CDR1 and CDR2: MNHEY and SVGAGI. Trimming pared 0 bases from V and 0 bases from J, leaving 3 bases between. For the CDR3, the DNA is TGTGCCAGCAGTTACTCAAGCTCCTACGAGCAGTACTTC. It translates to CASSYSSSYEQYF.

The chain is built from TRBV4-3 and TRBJ1-2, with D hard to call. V lost 0 bases and J 2 bases, leaving 10 bases between the germline ends. This CDR3 is 15 amino acids long. Germline CDR1 LGHNA, CDR2 YSLEER. The CDR3 here is CASSQDGARNYGYTF. The CDR3 coding sequence is TGCGCCAGCAGCCAAGATGGCGCGCGGAACTATGGCTACACCTTC.

V is TRBV9 and J is TRBJ1-2, with TRBD1 identical over 9 bases. Germline CDR1 reads SGDLS; CDR2 reads YYNGEE. The CDR3 contains 16 residues. The J segment lost 2 bases and the V segment lost 4 bases, leaving 9 bases of the junction unmatched. The CDR3 sequence is CASSPHGTGRNYGYTF. DNA of the CDR3: TGTGCCAGCAGCCCCCACGGGACAGGGCGAAACTATGGCTACACCTTC.

This chain links TRBV5-6 with TRBJ1-5; D remains ambiguous. CDR1 and CDR2 (germline): SGHDT, YYEEEE. V was shortened by 3 bases and J by 1 base, with 17 bases between the two germline ends. The CDR3 sequence is 17 residues long. The CDR3 sequence: CASSSASRRESNQPQHF. The CDR3 DNA is TGTGCCAGCAGCTCGGCATCTAGAAGGGAGAGCAATCAGCCCCAGCATTTT.

This clonotype was picked up a small number of times. The J gene is TRBJ2-5, the V gene TRBV9, with TRBD2 identical over 7 bases. There are 15 residues in the CDR3. V lost 2 bases and J lost 2; bases outside the gene matches: 6. Per germline, CDR1 SGDLS and CDR2 YYNGEE. The CDR3 coding sequence is TGTGCCAGCAGCGTTGGGAGGGAGCTTCAAGAGACCCAGTACTTC. Protein sequence: CASSVGRELQETQYF.

The chain is built from TRBV4-3 and TRBJ2-6, with a possible D match to TRBD1 (6 bases). CDR3 length: 16 residues. Germline CDR1 LGHNA, CDR2 YSLEER. The ends were cut back, 3 bases at V and 2 bases at J, with 11 bases in the middle. As DNA, the CDR3 is TGCGCCAGCAGCCAGGCAACAGGGCCTGGGGCCAACGTCCTGACTTTC. Amino acid sequence: CASSQATGPGANVLTF.

The rearrangement links TRBV12-3 or TRBV12-4 to TRBJ2-1, with TRBD2 as a possible D gene (6 bases). Trimming cost V 6 bases and J 10 bases, with 25 bases left between them. This CDR3 contains 16 residues. The CDR3 protein is CASRPTGGGLLIEQFF. The DNA for the CDR3 is TGTGCCAGCAGGCCCACCGGCGGCGGACTATTGATCGAGCAGTTCTTC.

This clonotype was counted ten times or more. The V and J genes are TRBV5-1 and TRBJ1-2; unclear D gene. Trimming stripped 1 base from V and 1 base from J, with 11 bases between. CDR1 is SGHRS, CDR2 YFSETQ, per germline. The CDR3 consists of 15 residues. CDR3 in amino acids: CASSLTATDNYGYTF. CDR3 sequence (DNA): TGCGCCAGCAGCTTGACAGCAACCGATAACTATGGCTACACCTTC. The whole variable domain, remainder taken from reference TRBV5-1 and TRBJ1-2, is KAGVTQTPRYLIKTRGQQVTLSCSPISGHRSVSWYQQTPGQGLQFLFEYFSETQRNKGNFPGRFSGRQFSNSRSEMNVSTLELGDSALYLCASSLTATDNYGYTFGSGTRLTVV.

This clonotype showed up just a few times. The V gene is TRBV6-5, the J gene TRBJ1-2; D might be TRBD1 (6 bases). CDR1 MNHEY and CDR2 SVGAGI come from the germline V gene. Trimming shortened V by 5 bases and J by 8 bases, and 18 bases separated the two germline ends. CDR3 length equals 14 residues. The CDR3 is CASSTLRGKDGYTF. The CDR3 region has the DNA TGTGCCAGCAGTACGTTGAGGGGGAAAGACGGCTACACCTTC.

The chain has TRBV7-6 and TRBJ2-3; a possible D gene is TRBD2 (5 bases). This CDR3 is 14 amino acids long. The germline gives CDR1 SGHVS, CDR2 FNYEAQ. The V and J ends lost 5 bases and 5 bases respectively, with 14 bases between them. The chain's CDR3 is CASSPRTGGDTQYF. In nucleotides, the CDR3 is TGTGCCAGCAGCCCACGGACCGGAGGAGATACGCAGTATTTT.

The chain has TRBV11-2 and TRBJ1-4; D is unclear. The germline gives CDR1 SGHAT, CDR2 FQNNGV. Between the trimmed V and J ends, which lost 0 bases and 7 bases, there was a span of 6 bases. The CDR3 consists of 13 residues. CDR3 DNA sequence: TGTGCCAGCAGCTTAGATAGGTCTGAAAAACTGTTTTTT. It codes for CASSLDRSEKLFF.

The chain uses TRBV5-1 and TRBJ1-6; a possible D gene is TRBD1 (6 bases). V lost 5 bases to trimming and J lost 10 bases, with 22 bases between them. The CDR3 spans 16 residues. The germline V gene encodes CDR1 SGHRS and CDR2 YFSETQ. The CDR3 region is CASRLGGGPMGSPLHF. The CDR3 DNA reads as TGCGCCAGCAGGCTGGGCGGGGGGCCTATGGGATCACCCCTCCACTTT.

This chain's CDR3 is CASSYLRRRAQYF. The CDR3 DNA is TGTGCCAGCAGTTACCTGCGTCGGAGGGCTCAGTACTTC. V usage is TRBV6-2 or TRBV6-3 and J usage is TRBJ2-7, with D perhaps matching TRBD2 (6 bases). The CDR3 loop spans 13 amino acids. Germline CDR1 reads MNHEY; CDR2 reads SVGEGT. Trimming shortened V by 2 bases and J by 10 bases, and 15 bases separated the two germline ends.

The gene calls are TRBV28 and TRBJ2-1; D is possibly TRBD1 or TRBD2 (5 bases each). The CDR3 consists of 17 residues. The ends were cut back, 6 bases at V and 4 bases at J, with 22 bases in the middle. The germline CDR1 and CDR2 sequences are MDHEN and SYDVKM. CDR3: CASSPLTVRGPYNEQFF. The CDR3 DNA sequence: TGTGCCAGCAGCCCACTAACGGTCCGGGGACCTTACAATGAGCAGTTCTTC.

The V and J genes are TRBV3-1 and TRBJ1-1; 10 bases align to TRBD1. Germline V gene lookup returns CDR1 LGHDT and CDR2 YNNKEL (reference sequence). CDR3 length: 15 amino acids. V lost 2 bases and J lost 6; bases outside the gene matches: 6. The CDR3 DNA sequence: TGTGCCAGCAGCCAAACGGACAGGGGGGGTCCTGAAGCTTTCTTT. Protein product: CASSQTDRGGPEAFF.

This clonotype was seen more than once but under ten times. The chain recombines TRBV4-3 with TRBJ2-1; D is undetermined. Germline CDR1 reads LGHNA; CDR2 reads YSLEER. V lost 0 bases and J lost 5, with 11 bases in between. This CDR3 has 15 residues. CDR3 sequence (DNA): TGCGCCAGCAGCCAAGAATGGTTTGATGACAATGAGCAGTTCTTC. Encoded protein: CASSQEWFDDNEQFF.

This clonotype came up many times. The V and J genes are TRBV6-2 or TRBV6-3 and TRBJ2-1; D unclear. Germline V CDR1 and CDR2: MNHEY, SVGEGT. Trimming cost V 0 bases and J 9 bases, with 12 bases left between them. The CDR3 is 14 residues long. The CDR3 is CASSYSIGGPEQFF. CDR3 in DNA: TGTGCCAGCAGTTACTCGATAGGTGGCCCTGAGCAGTTCTTC.

This clonotype occurred a few times. The rearrangement uses TRBV5-1 and TRBJ1-2; no clear D gene. In germline, CDR1 is SGHRS, CDR2 YFSETQ. The CDR3 has 13 residues. Trimming took off 1 base at V and 4 bases at J, with 8 bases between the two ends. CDR3 protein: CASSLNRAYGYTF. Here the CDR3 DNA reads TGCGCCAGCAGCTTGAATAGAGCCTATGGCTACACCTTC.

This chain links TRBV7-9 with TRBJ2-7, with D possibly TRBD2 on 6 matching bases. CDR3 size: 15 residues. The germline gives CDR1 SEHNR, CDR2 FQNEAQ (reference sequence). V was trimmed by 5 bases and J by 3 bases, leaving 17 bases between them. The CDR3 spells CASSLLGAGIYEQYF. Here the CDR3 DNA reads TGTGCCAGCAGCCTTCTCGGGGCGGGAATCTACGAGCAGTACTTC.

V usage is TRBV5-1 and J usage is TRBJ2-6; maybe TRBD1 (5 bases). This CDR3 contains 19 residues. Germline values: CDR1 SGHRS, CDR2 YFSETQ. Trimming pared 1 base from V and 2 bases from J, leaving 19 bases between. The CDR3 reads CASSLRDSLNYPGANVLTF. Written as DNA, the CDR3 is TGCGCCAGCAGCTTGAGAGACAGCCTAAATTATCCTGGGGCCAACGTCCTGACTTTC. Using reference TRBV5-1 and TRBJ2-6 for the parts outside the CDR3, the full variable domain is KAGVTQTPRYLIKTRGQQVTLSCSPISGHRSVSWYQQTPGQGLQFLFEYFSETQRNKGNFPGRFSGRQFSNSRSEMNVSTLELGDSALYLCASSLRDSLNYPGANVLTFGAGSRLTVL.

This clonotype was recorded at least ten times. V is TRBV4-1 and J is TRBJ2-2; a weak D match, TRBD1 (6 bases). Germline V gene lookup returns CDR1 MGHRA and CDR2 YSYEKL. This CDR3 has 16 amino acids. The germline V and J ends were trimmed by 4 bases and 2 bases, with 14 bases remaining between them. CDR3 bases: TGCGCCAGCAGCCGGACGAGACAGGCCAACACCGGGGAGCTGTTTTTT. It encodes CASSRTRQANTGELFF.

The V call is TRBV11-2, the J call TRBJ2-3; no definite D call. Germline V lookup: CDR1 SGHAT, CDR2 FQNNGV. V lost 0 bases, J lost 6 bases, and 7 bases lay in between. This CDR3 has 13 amino acids. The CDR3 DNA reads as TGTGCCAGCAGCTTAGAGGGTTGGGATACGCAGTATTTT. Its translation: CASSLEGWDTQYF.

The chain has TRBV5-4 and TRBJ2-7; 9 nucleotides agree with TRBD1. The CDR3 is 15 amino acids. Unmatched junction bases numbered 17, after V lost 4 bases and J lost 12 bases. Germline V CDR1 and CDR2: SGHNT, YYREEE (reference sequence). The CDR3 sequence is CASSPSGTGGIQMYF. The CDR3 bases are TGTGCCAGCAGCCCATCCGGTACAGGGGGCATTCAGATGTACTTC.

This clonotype appeared a few times. This chain joins TRBV15 and TRBJ2-3, with D unclear. CDR1 and CDR2 (germline): LNHNV, YYDKDF (reference sequence). Trimming removed 0 bases at V and 9 bases at J, with 7 bases between. CDR3 size: 12 residues. CDR3 nucleotide sequence: TGTGCCACCAGCAGAGACCCGCCCACGCAGTATTTT. This encodes CATSRDPPTQYF.